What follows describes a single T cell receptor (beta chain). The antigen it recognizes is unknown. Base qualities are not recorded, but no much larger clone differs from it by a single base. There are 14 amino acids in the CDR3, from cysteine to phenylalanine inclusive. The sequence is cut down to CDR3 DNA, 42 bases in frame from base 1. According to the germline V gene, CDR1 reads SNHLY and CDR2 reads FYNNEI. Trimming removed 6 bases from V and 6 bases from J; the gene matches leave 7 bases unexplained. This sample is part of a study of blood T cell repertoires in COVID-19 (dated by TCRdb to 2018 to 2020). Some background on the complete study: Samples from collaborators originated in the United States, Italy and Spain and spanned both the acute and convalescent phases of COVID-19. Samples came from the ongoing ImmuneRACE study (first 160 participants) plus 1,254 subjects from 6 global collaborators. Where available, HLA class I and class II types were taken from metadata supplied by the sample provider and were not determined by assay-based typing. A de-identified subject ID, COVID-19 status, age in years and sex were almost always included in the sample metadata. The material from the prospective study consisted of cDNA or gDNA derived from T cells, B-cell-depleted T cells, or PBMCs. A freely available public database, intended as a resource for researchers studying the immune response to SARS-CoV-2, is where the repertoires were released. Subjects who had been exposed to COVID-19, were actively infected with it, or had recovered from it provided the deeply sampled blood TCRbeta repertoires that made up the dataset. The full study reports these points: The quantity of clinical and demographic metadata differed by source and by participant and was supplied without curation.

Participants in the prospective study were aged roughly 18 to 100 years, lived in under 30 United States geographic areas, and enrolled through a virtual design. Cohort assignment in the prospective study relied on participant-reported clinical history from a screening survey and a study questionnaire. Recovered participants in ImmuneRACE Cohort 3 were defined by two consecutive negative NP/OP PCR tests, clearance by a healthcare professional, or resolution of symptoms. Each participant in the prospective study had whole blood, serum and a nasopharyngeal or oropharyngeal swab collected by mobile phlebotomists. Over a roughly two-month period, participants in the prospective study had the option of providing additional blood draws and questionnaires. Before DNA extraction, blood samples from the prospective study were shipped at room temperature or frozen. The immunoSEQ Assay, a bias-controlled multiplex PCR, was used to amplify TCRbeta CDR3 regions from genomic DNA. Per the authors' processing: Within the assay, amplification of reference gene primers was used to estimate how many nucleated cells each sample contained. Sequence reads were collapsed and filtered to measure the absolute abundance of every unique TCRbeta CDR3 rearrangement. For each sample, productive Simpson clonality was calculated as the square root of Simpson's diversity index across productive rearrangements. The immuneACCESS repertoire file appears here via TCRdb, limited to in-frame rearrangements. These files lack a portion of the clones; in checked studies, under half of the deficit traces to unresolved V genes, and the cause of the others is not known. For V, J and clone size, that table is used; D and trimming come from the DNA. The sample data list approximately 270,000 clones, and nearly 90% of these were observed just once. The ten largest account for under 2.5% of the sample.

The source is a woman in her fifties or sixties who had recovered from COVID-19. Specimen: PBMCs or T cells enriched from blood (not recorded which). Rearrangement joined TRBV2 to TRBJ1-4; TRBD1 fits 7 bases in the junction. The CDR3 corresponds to CASRNRDSYEKLFF. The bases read TGTGCCAGCAGAAACCGGGACAGTTATGAAAAACTGTTTTTT.